This TCR beta chain was sequenced for a study of T cell repertoires in cytomegalovirus infection. For the study at large: Matching HLA type and CMV infection were both indicated by public TCR beta signatures. General study points: CMV carriers with the relevant HLA were identified by cumulative public TCR beta family frequency. HLA-C-restricted CMV-specific TCR beta clonotypes prevailed in the ex vivo response.

Each CDR3 protein gets one entry after TCRdb re-called the reads with MiXCR. The data contain 200,000 or so distinct CDR3 sequences, roughly 28% of them seen just once; the ten biggest clones take up about 28%. This clonotype was found many times. The antigen is undetermined. V lost 0 bases and J lost 5, with 16 bases in between. This CDR3 is 17 amino acids long. Germline lookup yields CDR1 MGHRA and CDR2 YSYEKL. This chain links TRBV4-1 with TRBJ2-2; no clear D. Material for sequencing was PBMCs. The sequence derives from a human donor in good health (CMV status not recorded). Some clones in this sample may be carry-over from other donors' samples. The CDR3 region has the DNA TGCGCCAGCAGCCAAGAAGGAGTCCGGACCAAAACCGGGGAGCTGTTTTTT. Amino acids: CASSQEGVRTKTGELFF.